Following are 27 T cell receptor beta chains from one sample sequenced in a study of molecular identifiers for immune sequencing clone quantification. TCRdb recomputed calls from the PCR reads with MiXCR, one row per CDR3 protein. The sample has tens of thousands of distinct CDR3 sequences; 24% are singletons. The specimen sequenced was naive CD8+ T cells from blood, with Jurkat cell RNA spiked in. Subset defined: FACS-sorted CD8+CD4-CCR7+CD45RA+ naive T cells. These receptors were taken from a human donor in good health. Some libraries in this study had Jurkat cell RNA spiked in.

Many counts were recorded for this clonotype. This sequence joins TRBV29-1 and TRBJ1-2; 8 bases agree with TRBD1. Germline CDR1 and CDR2: SQVTM and ANQGSEA. The trim removed 7 bases at V and 2 bases at J, leaving 12 bases unmatched. The CDR3 has 15 amino acids. CDR3 in amino acids: CSAGTGQGGNYGYTF. Written as DNA, the CDR3 is TGCAGCGCTGGGACCGGACAGGGCGGAAACTATGGCTACACCTTC.

The chain carries TRBV27 and TRBJ2-1, with D uncertain. Between the trimmed V and J ends, which lost 2 bases and 0 bases, there was a span of 11 bases. The CDR3 loop spans 16 amino acids. Germline V gives CDR1 MNHEY, CDR2 SMNVEV (reference sequence). The CDR3 region is CASSLEPISSYNEQFF. CDR3 coding DNA: TGTGCCAGCAGTTTAGAGCCTATTAGCTCCTACAATGAGCAGTTCTTC.

This clonotype showed up many times. This chain uses TRBV4-3 with TRBJ2-7; D is unresolved. The germline V gene encodes CDR1 LGHNA and CDR2 YSLEER. The CDR3 length is 15 residues. Trimming shortened V by 0 bases and J by 2 bases, and 11 bases separated the two germline ends. Here the CDR3 DNA reads TGCGCCAGCAGCCAAGATCGCTGGCGGCCCTACGAGCAGTACTTC. It translates to CASSQDRWRPYEQYF.

This clonotype was observed a handful of times. This chain connects TRBV3-1 to TRBJ2-3, with 9 bases fitting TRBD1. The ends lost 0 bases at V and 3 bases at J; junction bases unmatched: 7. Germline V gene lookup returns CDR1 LGHDT and CDR2 YNNKEL (reference sequence). This CDR3 region has 17 residues. CDR3 coding DNA: TGTGCCAGCAGCCAAGATCCCGGGACAGGGTTTACAGATACGCAGTATTTT. Its protein product is CASSQDPGTGFTDTQYF.

This clonotype was counted many times. CDR3 protein: CSAITALGAEAFF. As DNA, the CDR3 is TGCAGTGCGATAACAGCCTTAGGGGCTGAAGCTTTCTTT. This chain links TRBV20-1 with TRBJ1-1; tentatively, D is TRBD1 (5 bases). The CDR3 has 13 amino acids. Trimming cost V 6 bases and J 6 bases, with 17 bases left between them. Germline V gene lookup returns CDR1 DFQATT and CDR2 SNEGSKA (reference sequence).

This clonotype was seen ten or more times. The CDR3 DNA reads as TGTGCCAGCAGCCCACGACTAGCGGGAGTTGGAACAGATACGCAGTATTTT. This sequence encodes CASSPRLAGVGTDTQYF. The V and J genes are TRBV14 and TRBJ2-3; 12 positions match TRBD2. This CDR3 spans 17 amino acids. CDR1 SGHDN and CDR2 FVKESK come from the germline V gene. V was clipped by 4 bases and J by 3 bases; unmatched bases: 8.

In the case of this clonotype: A much larger clone differs from this one at a single base, so this may be a read error. The conserved phenylalanine or tryptophan normally closing the CDR3 is absent here, so this likely arose from a read error. V gene TRBV7-2 combines with J gene TRBJ2-5; 9 bases match TRBD2. V gave up 2 bases and J gave up 6 bases; unmatched junction bases: 7. The V gene's germline CDR1 is SGHTA and CDR2 FQGNSA. The CDR3 runs to 15 residues. The CDR3 protein is CASSLRASGIKTQYS. The DNA of the CDR3 is TGTGCCAGCAGCTTAAGGGCTAGCGGGATCAAGACCCAGTACTCC.

As to this clonotype: This may come from a read error, since a much larger clone is one base off. V is TRBV7-9 and J is TRBJ2-3, with a tentative D call TRBD2 (5 bases). Looked up from germline, CDR1 is SEHNR and CDR2 is FQNEAQ (reference sequence). The CDR3 loop spans 15 amino acids. The CDR3 bases are TGTGCCAGCAGCTTACGCGGGCGCAGCACAGATACGCCGTATTTT. Its translation: CASSLRGRSTDTPYF.

In this sample, this clonotype turned up many times. This chain links TRBV27 with TRBJ2-3, with D hard to call. CDR1 is MNHEY and CDR2 is SMNVEV in the germline V gene (reference sequence). The length of the CDR3 is 12 residues. Trimming took off 6 bases at V and 4 bases at J, with 8 bases between the two ends. CDR3 loop: CASRQVSDTQYF. DNA of the CDR3: TGTGCCAGCAGACAAGTTTCAGATACGCAGTATTTT.

This clonotype was observed many times. This rearrangement joins TRBV12-3 or TRBV12-4 to TRBJ2-7, with 8 bases that match TRBD1. The CDR3 is made up of 13 amino acids. V dropped 5 bases and J dropped 0; count of bases not matched to a gene: 0. This CDR3 is CASSGTGSYEQYF. The CDR3 nucleotides read TGTGCCAGCAGTGGGACAGGCTCCTACGAGCAGTACTTC.

In the case of this clonotype: A much larger clonotype is one base distant, so this may be a read error. The V call is TRBV28, the J call TRBJ2-5; TRBD1 or TRBD2 may be the D gene (5 bases each). The CDR3 length is 14 residues. The germline V gene encodes CDR1 MDHEN and CDR2 SYDVKM. The CDR3 reads CASSLSQVGETQHF. DNA of the CDR3: TGTGCCAGCAGTTTATCCCAAGTGGGGGAGACCCAGCACTTC.

At least ten counts were recorded for this clonotype. This chain joins TRBV7-6 and TRBJ1-3; the D is unclear. The CDR3 is made up of 12 amino acids. The germline CDR1 and CDR2 sequences are SGHVS and FNYEAQ. Between the trimmed V and J ends, which lost 2 bases and 4 bases, there was a span of 3 bases. CDR3 in amino acids: CASSLSGNTIYF. The CDR3 region has the DNA TGTGCCAGCAGCTTATCAGGAAACACCATATATTTT.

Note on this clonotype: Since a much larger clone is just one base distant, this may be a read error. The J gene is TRBJ1-1, the V gene TRBV4-3, with 9 bases aligning to TRBD1. Germline-derived CDR1 and CDR2 are LGHNA and YSLEER. CDR3 size: 15 residues. V dropped 6 bases and J dropped 6; count of bases not matched to a gene: 11. CDR3 nucleotide sequence: TGCGCCAGCAGAGGACAGGGGACGAAGTTCTCTGAAGCTTTCTTT. It is translated as CASRGQGTKFSEAFF.

On this clonotype itself: A much larger clone lies a single base off, so this may be a read error. The V gene is TRBV4-3, the J gene TRBJ2-7; tentative D call: TRBD2 (7 bases). CDR3 length equals 14 residues. The germline CDR1 and CDR2 sequences are LGHNA and YSLEER. The CDR3 nucleotides read TGCGCCAGCAGCCAGGGGGGGGGCTCCTTCGAGCAGTACTTC. It yields the protein CASSQGGGSFEQYF.

The sample holds many counts of this clonotype. This rearrangement joins TRBV28 to TRBJ2-7; no clear D. Germline values: CDR1 MDHEN, CDR2 SYDVKM. V lost 5 bases to trimming and J lost 0 bases, with 14 bases between them. This CDR3 contains 15 residues. The CDR3 sequence: CASSPRMAFSYEQYF. The CDR3, as DNA: TGTGCCAGCAGTCCTCGTATGGCGTTCTCCTACGAGCAGTACTTC.

This clonotype was counted between two and nine times. V gene TRBV29-1 combines with J gene TRBJ1-1; 8 bases match TRBD1. The CDR3 spans 14 residues. Per germline, CDR1 SQVTM and CDR2 ANQGSEA. The V gene end was trimmed by 3 bases and the J gene end by 1 base; junction bases not matched to a gene: 4. CDR3 DNA: TGCAGCGTTGACAGGACAGGGAGGAACACTGAAGCTTTCTTT. It yields the protein CSVDRTGRNTEAFF. Together with reference TRBV29-1 and TRBJ1-1, the CDR3 gives the full variable domain: SAVISQKPSRDICQRGTSLTIQCQVDSQVTMMFWYRQQPGQSLTLIATANQGSEATYESGFVIDKFPISRPNLTFSTLTVSNMSPEDSSIYLCSVDRTGRNTEAFFGQGTRLTVV.

Details on this clonotype: A much larger clone lies a single base off, so this may be a read error. The chain has TRBV15 and TRBJ2-5; either TRBD1 or TRBD2 may fit D (5 bases each). Looked up from germline, CDR1 is LNHNV and CDR2 is YYDKDF (reference sequence). CDR3 length: 17 residues. CDR3: CATGSHHLGRTQETQYF. In DNA, the CDR3 is TGTGCCACCGGCAGTCATCACCTGGGACGGACCCAAGAGACCCAGTACTTC.

This sequence joins TRBV7-9 and TRBJ1-3, with a tentative D call TRBD1 (6 bases). The CDR3 has 16 residues. V was cut by 5 bases and J by 2 bases, with 16 bases left in between. Germline CDR1 and CDR2: SEHNR and FQNEAQ (reference sequence). The CDR3 here is CASSNSRGEAGNTIYF. Written as DNA, the CDR3 is TGTGCCAGCAGCAACTCCAGGGGAGAGGCTGGAAACACCATATATTTT.

Worth noting for this clonotype: A much larger clone is a single base away; this may be a read error. The final CDR3 position lacks the conserved phenylalanine or tryptophan, pointing to a likely read error. V and J are TRBV20-1 and TRBJ2-7, with D maybe TRBD2 (6 bases). Looked up from germline, CDR1 is DFQATT and CDR2 is SNEGSKA (reference sequence). Trimming took off 2 bases at V and 2 bases at J, with 13 bases between the two ends. The CDR3 totals 14 residues. The CDR3 DNA reads as TGCAGTGCTAGAAGCCCCCGGGGGACCTACGAGCAGTACCTC. Encoded protein: CSARSPRGTYEQYL.

Ten or more counts support this clonotype. The chain joins TRBV13 to TRBJ2-7; 8 bases map to TRBD2. Germline CDR1 reads PRHDT; CDR2 reads FYEKMQ (reference sequence). The CDR3 has 15 amino acids. V was pared by 0 bases and J by 5 bases, with 6 bases of the junction left unmatched. As DNA, the CDR3 is TGTGCCAGCAGCTTAGGAGGACTAGCTGGCCACGAGCAGTACTTC. Amino acid sequence: CASSLGGLAGHEQYF.

This clonotype was seen at least ten times. This rearrangement joins TRBV20-1 to TRBJ2-7, with a tentative D call TRBD2 (5 bases). V gave up 6 bases and J gave up 1 base, with 13 bases separating them. This CDR3 is 13 amino acids long. Germline CDR1 and CDR2: DFQATT and SNEGSKA (reference sequence). The CDR3 here is CSAPGGGSYEQYF. The CDR3, as DNA: TGCAGTGCCCCAGGCGGCGGGTCCTACGAGCAGTACTTC.

Details on this clonotype: A read error is possible here, since a much larger clone lies one base away. The V call is TRBV4-2, the J call TRBJ2-7, with D possibly TRBD2 on 5 matching bases. Germline V gives CDR1 LGHNA, CDR2 YNFKEQ. This CDR3 is 12 amino acids long. The CDR3 DNA reads as TGTGCCAGCAGCCAAGGCTGGGGAGAGCAGTGCTTC. This translates into CASSQGWGEQCF.

About this clonotype itself: A read error may explain this, as a much larger clone is one base away. The chain recombines TRBV11-2 with TRBJ2-7; D gene unclear. The CDR3 consists of 13 residues. Germline V gene data show CDR1 as SGHAT and CDR2 as FQNNGV. The ends were cut back, 5 bases at V and 0 bases at J, with 8 bases in the middle. CDR3 bases: TGTGCCAGCAGCAGGGCCTTCTCCTACGAGCAGTACTTC. Its translation: CASSRAFSYEQYF.

This clonotype showed up many times. This rearrangement joins TRBV5-1 to TRBJ2-3, with 10 nucleotides matching TRBD2. Trimming removed 2 bases from V and 4 bases from J; junction bases left unmatched: 4. This CDR3 spans 15 amino acids. Germline V gene data show CDR1 as SGHRS and CDR2 as YFSETQ. The CDR3 protein is CASSFILAGPDTQYF. CDR3 nucleotide sequence: TGCGCCAGCAGCTTTATACTAGCGGGGCCAGATACGCAGTATTTT. Complete variable domain (other parts from reference TRBV5-1 and TRBJ2-3): KAGVTQTPRYLIKTRGQQVTLSCSPISGHRSVSWYQQTPGQGLQFLFEYFSETQRNKGNFPGRFSGRQFSNSRSEMNVSTLELGDSALYLCASSFILAGPDTQYFGPGTRLTVL.

As to this clonotype: A much larger clone lies a single base off, so this may be a read error. V is TRBV19 and J is TRBJ2-5; unclear D gene. With 6 bases removed from V and 0 bases from J, the gap between germline ends came to 14 bases. The CDR3 contains 15 residues. The germline V gene has CDR1 LNHDA and CDR2 SQIVND (reference sequence). The CDR3 DNA follows: TGTGCCAGTAGCCTGGATTATGGGCACCAAGAGACCCAGTACTTC. It specifies CASSLDYGHQETQYF.

This clonotype was observed many times. The V and J genes are TRBV6-2 or TRBV6-3 and TRBJ2-3; 13 bases agree with TRBD2. The CDR3 has 18 amino acids. Germline V CDR1 and CDR2: MNHEY, SVGEGT. Trimming removed 5 bases from V and 0 bases from J; junction bases left unmatched: 8. The CDR3 region has the DNA TGTGCCAGCAGTCCCGGACTAGCGGGAGACACTAGCACAGATACGCAGTATTTT. Protein sequence: CASSPGLAGDTSTDTQYF.

This clonotype was seen more than once but under ten times. This sequence may be a read error, since a much larger clone differs from it by one base. CDR3 in amino acids: CASSLSAWENTGAFF. As DNA, the CDR3 is TGTGCCAGCAGCTTATCTGCCTGGGAGAACACTGGAGCTTTCTTT. This sequence joins TRBV7-6 and TRBJ1-1, with D unresolved. Looked up from germline, CDR1 is SGHVS and CDR2 is FNYEAQ. The CDR3 is 15 amino acids. Full variable domain (missing parts from reference TRBV7-6 and TRBJ1-1): GAGVSQSPRYKVTKRGQDVALRCDPISGHVSLYWYRQALGQGPEFLTYFNYEAQQDKSGLPNDRFSAERPEGSISTLTIQRTEQRDSAMYRCASSLSAWENTGAFFGQGTRLTVV.